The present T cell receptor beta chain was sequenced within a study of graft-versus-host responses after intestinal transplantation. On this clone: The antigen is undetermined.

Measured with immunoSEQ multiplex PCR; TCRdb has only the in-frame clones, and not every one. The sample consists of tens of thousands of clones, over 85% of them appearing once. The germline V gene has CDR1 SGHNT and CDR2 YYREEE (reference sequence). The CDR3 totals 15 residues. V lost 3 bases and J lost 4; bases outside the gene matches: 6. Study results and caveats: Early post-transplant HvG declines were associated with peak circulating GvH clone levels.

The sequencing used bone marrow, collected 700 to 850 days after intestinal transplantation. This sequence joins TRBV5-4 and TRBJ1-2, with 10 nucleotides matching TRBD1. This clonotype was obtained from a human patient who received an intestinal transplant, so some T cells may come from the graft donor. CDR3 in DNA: TGTGCCAGCAGCTCGACAGGGGGCAACGGCTATGGCTACACCTTC. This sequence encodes CASSSTGGNGYGYTF.